The 18 T cell receptor beta chains below come from one sample, sequenced in a study of cytomegalovirus exposure and HLA in healthy donors. Primers for the PCR totalled 60 Vbeta and 13 Jbeta. The repertoire was sequenced with immunoSEQ multiplex PCR; TCRdb's copy has only in-frame clones and lacks some. The data contain approximately 130,000 clones, 65% to 80% of them singletons. The sample was PBMCs. All receptors derive from a man aged 25 to 40 in good health and CMV-seronegative.

The rearrangement links TRBV4-2 to TRBJ2-1, with D tentatively TRBD2 (6 bases). V was pared by 4 bases and J by 5 bases, with 9 bases between. The CDR3 length is 13 residues. Per germline, CDR1 LGHNA and CDR2 YNFKEQ. The CDR3 protein is CASSRGVNNEQFF. The CDR3 DNA reads TGTGCCAGCAGCCGGGGGGTGAACAATGAGCAGTTCTTC.

The V gene is TRBV19, the J gene TRBJ1-2; 9 nucleotides agree with TRBD1. With 9 bases clipped from V and 7 bases from J, the junction kept 12 bases outside the gene matches. The CDR3 has 14 residues. The germline V gene encodes CDR1 LNHDA and CDR2 SQIVND (reference sequence). CDR3 amino acids: CASNLQGAGVGYTF. The CDR3 bases are TGTGCCAGCAACCTACAGGGGGCCGGCGTTGGCTACACCTTC.

CDR3 nucleotide sequence: TGTGCCAGCACCTCTCCGTCGACTGAAGCTTTCTTT. It codes for CASTSPSTEAFF. V usage is TRBV5-4 and J usage is TRBJ1-1, with no clear D. Germline V gene lookup returns CDR1 SGHNT and CDR2 YYREEE (reference sequence). Trimming pared 6 bases from V and 5 bases from J, leaving 11 bases between. The CDR3 extends over 12 amino acids.

The chain couples TRBV7-9 to TRBJ1-2, with TRBD1 as a possible D gene (5 bases). The V and J ends lost 3 bases and 6 bases respectively, with 11 bases between them. Germline CDR1 SEHNR, CDR2 FQNEAQ (reference sequence). This CDR3 comprises 13 residues. The CDR3 loop reads CASSLRDFDGYTF. CDR3 coding DNA: TGTGCCAGCAGCTTGCGGGACTTCGATGGCTACACCTTC.

CDR3 protein: CASSYSTGKASPLHF. CDR3 DNA: TGTGCCAGCAGTTACAGTACAGGGAAGGCTTCACCCCTCCACTTT. J is TRBJ1-6 and V is TRBV6-5, with a tentative D call TRBD1 (6 bases). V gave up 2 bases and J gave up 9 bases, with 14 bases separating them. The V gene's germline CDR1 is MNHEY and CDR2 SVGAGI. This CDR3 has 15 residues.

This chain connects TRBV28 to TRBJ2-7, with 7 bases lining up with TRBD1. The length of the CDR3 is 14 residues. The germline CDR1 and CDR2 sequences are MDHEN and SYDVKM. The junction had 8 bases not matched to a gene; V was cut back by 7 bases and J by 2 bases. The CDR3 loop is CASTPGTDTYEQYF. DNA for the CDR3: TGTGCCAGCACCCCCGGGACAGATACCTACGAGCAGTACTTC.

The chain combines TRBV15 with TRBJ1-1, with TRBD1 matching 9 bases. The junction had 5 bases not matched to a gene; V was cut back by 0 bases and J by 6 bases. CDR3 length equals 15 residues. Germline CDR1 LNHNV, CDR2 YYDKDF (reference sequence). Here the CDR3 reads CATSRDGTGSAEAFF. The CDR3 DNA sequence: TGTGCCACCAGCAGAGATGGGACAGGGTCGGCTGAAGCTTTCTTT.

This clone is judged medium-sized (0.01 to 0.1%). The genes are TRBV6-5 and TRBJ1-1; a weak D match, TRBD1 (5 bases). Germline lookup yields CDR1 MNHEY and CDR2 SVGAGI. The CDR3 has 13 amino acids. Trimming pared 0 bases from V and 7 bases from J, leaving 9 bases between. In nucleotides, the CDR3 is TGTGCCAGCAGTTACTCCCAAAGGGGTGAAGCTTTCTTT. Translation gives CASSYSQRGEAFF.

CDR3 in amino acids: CASRQASGAYEQYF. As DNA, the CDR3 is TGTGCCAGCAGACAAGCTAGCGGGGCCTACGAGCAGTACTTC. This chain uses TRBV6-5 with TRBJ2-7, with 9 positions matching TRBD2. With V trimmed by 6 bases and J by 2 bases, 5 bases remained unmatched. The CDR3 extends over 14 amino acids. Germline V lookup: CDR1 MNHEY, CDR2 SVGAGI.

A single count supports this clone. The chain recombines TRBV11-2 with TRBJ2-5, with a possible D match to TRBD2 (6 bases). Judging by the DNA end, TRBJ2-7 fits better; the J call may be wrong. The CDR3 extends over 13 amino acids. From germline, CDR1 is SGHAT and CDR2 FQNNGV. The CDR3 protein is CASSSSDSYEQYF. Here the CDR3 DNA reads TGTGCCAGCAGCTCTAGCGACTCCTACGAGCAGTACTTC.

The chain employs TRBV6-5 and TRBJ1-1; tentative D call: TRBD1 (6 bases). Per germline, CDR1 MNHEY and CDR2 SVGAGI. This CDR3 has 15 amino acids. The V end lost 1 base, the J end lost 0 bases, and 9 bases lay between the germline ends. CDR3 sequence (DNA): TGTGCCAGCAGTTACTGGGGGGGGCTGAACACTGAAGCTTTCTTT. Translating it yields CASSYWGGLNTEAFF.

The chain couples TRBV7-2 to TRBJ1-2, with 8 positions matching TRBD1. The CDR3 totals 16 residues. The trim removed 4 bases at V and 6 bases at J, leaving 13 bases unmatched. Germline values: CDR1 SGHTA, CDR2 FQGNSA. CDR3: CASSSGRTGSLHGYTF. In DNA form, the CDR3 reads TGTGCCAGCAGCTCGGGAAGGACAGGGTCTCTCCATGGCTACACCTTC.

J is TRBJ1-2 and V is TRBV6-5; a weak D match, TRBD1 (6 bases). The CDR3 has 12 amino acids. The germline gives CDR1 MNHEY, CDR2 SVGAGI. V was pared by 10 bases and J by 6 bases, with 15 bases between. The CDR3 DNA reads TGTGCCACCGGAACAGGGAGGGATGGCTACACCTTC. It is translated as CATGTGRDGYTF.

On this clone: The sample contains more than one DNA sequence encoding this CDR3. The rearrangement joins TRBV18 to TRBJ2-7; 7 bases fit TRBD1. This CDR3 comprises 14 residues. Germline CDR1 KGHSH, CDR2 LQKENI. V shed 1 base, J shed 1 base, and the junction held 1 base outside the gene matches. The CDR3: CASSPQGQSYEQYF. The CDR3 DNA is TGTGCCAGCTCACCACAGGGACAGTCCTACGAGCAGTACTTC.

The chain is built from TRBV7-2 and TRBJ2-3; 8 bases match TRBD2. Germline values: CDR1 SGHTA, CDR2 FQGNSA. V was pared by 6 bases and J by 2 bases, with 10 bases of the junction left unmatched. The CDR3 consists of 16 residues. CDR3 protein: CASRVAGGLHTDTQYF. Here the CDR3 DNA reads TGTGCCAGCAGAGTTGCGGGGGGACTACACACAGATACGCAGTATTTT.

V usage is TRBV7-3 and J usage is TRBJ2-2, with 9 bases identical to TRBD1. This CDR3 region has 15 residues. Germline values: CDR1 SGHTA, CDR2 FQGTGA. The J segment lost 4 bases and the V segment lost 2 bases, leaving 2 bases of the junction unmatched. DNA of the CDR3: TGTGCCAGCAGCTTACGACAGGGGGGCACCGGGGAGCTGTTTTTT. Translating gives CASSLRQGGTGELFF.

Written as DNA, the CDR3 is TGCAGCGTTGGTGTCAGGGCGGAGAACACTGAAGCTTTCTTT. This encodes CSVGVRAENTEAFF. The genes are TRBV29-1 and TRBJ1-1, with a tentative D call TRBD1 (5 bases). Trimming cost V 4 bases and J 1 base, with 13 bases left between them. The CDR3 length is 14 residues. CDR1 is SQVTM, CDR2 ANQGSEA, per germline.

V and J are TRBV19 and TRBJ2-2, with D unclear. The V and J ends lost 4 bases and 6 bases respectively, with 6 bases between them. This CDR3 contains 12 residues. The germline V gene encodes CDR1 LNHDA and CDR2 SQIVND (reference sequence). The DNA of the CDR3 is TGTGCCAGTAGTAAATCAGCCGGGGAGCTGTTTTTT. It translates to CASSKSAGELFF.